Each of the 27 T cell receptor beta chains below was sequenced from the same sample in a study of OX40 agonist ivuxolimab in advanced cancers. TCRdb keeps only in-frame clones here, not all; method: immunoSEQ multiplex PCR. Of roughly 29,000 clones listed, around 87% are singletons. The material was CD4+ or CD8+ T cells sorted from blood, obtained in a trial of the OX40 agonist ivuxolimab. The receptors were sampled from an adult with an advanced solid tumor such as melanoma, head and neck, liver or kidney cancer.

V usage is TRBV4-2 and J usage is TRBJ1-3; the D gene is possibly TRBD1 (6 bases). The germline V gene encodes CDR1 LGHNA and CDR2 YNFKEQ. The CDR3 has 18 residues. V dropped 0 bases and J dropped 1 base, with 16 bases sitting between them. The CDR3 loop is CASSQDWGAGGSGNTIYF. CDR3 DNA: TGTGCCAGCAGCCAAGATTGGGGGGCAGGAGGTTCTGGAAACACCATATATTTT.

As DNA, the CDR3 is TGTGCCAGCAGCTTCAACCATCTCAGCGAGCAGTACTTC. This translates into CASSFNHLSEQYF. This rearrangement joins TRBV13 to TRBJ2-7, with unresolved D. The CDR3 sequence is 13 residues long. Germline loops: CDR1 PRHDT, CDR2 FYEKMQ (reference sequence). With 3 bases removed from V and 6 bases from J, the gap between germline ends came to 12 bases.

The chain has TRBV2 and TRBJ2-1, with TRBD2 matching over 8 bases. This CDR3 has 12 amino acids. J gave up 15 bases and V 6 bases, and 10 bases lay outside the gene matches. Germline values: CDR1 SNHLY, CDR2 FYNNEI. In nucleotides, the CDR3 is TGTGCCAGCAGCGTGGGACTAGTCTATTCGTTCTTC. It encodes CASSVGLVYSFF.

The V and J genes are TRBV29-1 and TRBJ1-2; no clear D gene. V was trimmed by 4 bases and J by 8 bases, leaving 11 bases between them. Germline V gene data show CDR1 as SQVTM and CDR2 as ANQGSEA. CDR3 length equals 11 residues. CDR3 in amino acids: CSVASLEGYTF. The CDR3 DNA reads as TGCAGCGTTGCGTCCCTAGAGGGCTACACCTTC.

The rearrangement uses TRBV18 and TRBJ1-4; no reliable D call. CDR3 length: 14 residues. Germline V gene sequence: CDR1 KGHSH, CDR2 LQKENI. Trimming shortened V by 3 bases and J by 0 bases, and 5 bases separated the two germline ends. The CDR3 loop reads CASSPRSTNEKLFF. The CDR3 DNA follows: TGTGCCAGCTCACCCCGGTCAACTAATGAAAAACTGTTTTTT.

The chain links TRBV5-4 to TRBJ2-1; unclear D gene. The V gene's germline CDR1 is SGHNT and CDR2 YYREEE (reference sequence). V lost 5 bases and J lost 7, with 7 bases in between. The CDR3 runs 11 residues. DNA of the CDR3: TGTGCCAGCAGGATAACAAATGAGCAGTTCTTC. Protein product: CASRITNEQFF.

In this sample, this clone turned up a few times. The chain links TRBV5-8 to TRBJ1-2, with no clear D. Per germline, CDR1 SGHTS and CDR2 YDEGEE. V lost 5 bases and J lost 8, with 16 bases in between. The CDR3 runs to 13 residues. CDR3 sequence (DNA): TGTGCCAGCAGTGAGGGTAGGGAGTACGGCTACACCTTC. This translates into CASSEGREYGYTF.

This chain uses TRBV11-2 with TRBJ1-2; D not certain. The V end lost 1 base, the J end lost 2 bases, and 8 bases lay between the germline ends. The CDR3 spans 14 residues. Germline CDR1 SGHAT, CDR2 FQNNGV. The CDR3 bases are TGTGCCAGCAGCTTAGGACTAGGGAACTATGGCTACACCTTC. This sequence encodes CASSLGLGNYGYTF.

The chain has TRBV10-2 and TRBJ1-2; D not resolved. The CDR3 sequence is 14 residues long. Per germline, CDR1 WSHSY and CDR2 SAAADI. The V gene lost 0 bases and the J gene lost 2 bases, with 7 bases spanning the gap. The CDR3 loop is CASSESWQNYGYTF. CDR3 coding DNA: TGCGCCAGCAGTGAGTCGTGGCAGAACTATGGCTACACCTTC.

J is TRBJ2-1 and V is TRBV9; the D is unclear. Germline-derived CDR1 and CDR2 are SGDLS and YYNGEE. The CDR3 is made up of 16 amino acids. With 3 bases removed from V and 4 bases from J, the gap between germline ends came to 17 bases. CDR3 sequence: CASSETGSPYYNEQFF. Written as DNA, the CDR3 is TGTGCCAGCAGCGAGACTGGGTCACCTTATTACAATGAGCAGTTCTTC.

V and J are TRBV4-2 and TRBJ2-3; D gene uncertain. The CDR3 is 13 residues long. CDR1 and CDR2 from the germline V gene are LGHNA and YNFKEQ. The V and J ends lost 2 bases and 2 bases respectively, with 5 bases between them. As DNA, the CDR3 is TGTGCCAGCAGCCAACCTATCACAGATACGCAGTATTTT. This encodes CASSQPITDTQYF.

The rearrangement joins TRBV27 to TRBJ2-1; tentatively, D is TRBD1 or TRBD2 (7 bases each). CDR1 is MNHEY, CDR2 SMNVEV, per germline (reference sequence). The CDR3 has 17 residues. With 7 bases removed from V and 5 bases from J, the gap between germline ends came to 24 bases. CDR3 amino acids: CASTPAGGVRLHNEQFF. The DNA for the CDR3 is TGTGCCAGCACCCCAGCAGGGGGGGTTCGACTACACAATGAGCAGTTCTTC.

The chain combines TRBV11-3 with TRBJ2-3, with 9 positions matching TRBD2. Looked up from germline, CDR1 is SGHNT and CDR2 is YENEEA. CDR3 length equals 16 residues. J was trimmed by 1 base and V by 8 bases; bases with no gene match: 10. The CDR3 region is CASRTYIAGGTDTQYF. CDR3 coding DNA: TGTGCCAGCCGAACTTATATAGCGGGGGGCACAGATACGCAGTATTTT.

This clone was found once. The CDR3 coding sequence is TGCGCCAGCAGCTTGGGAGGGGGGAATTGGGGTGAAGCTTTCTTT. It encodes CASSLGGGNWGEAFF. The rearrangement links TRBV5-1 to TRBJ1-1; D is perhaps TRBD1 (6 bases). V lost 0 bases to trimming and J lost 7 bases, with 16 bases between them. Germline lookup yields CDR1 SGHRS and CDR2 YFSETQ. This CDR3 is 15 amino acids long. The full variable domain, rest sourced from reference TRBV5-1 and TRBJ1-1, is KAGVTQTPRYLIKTRGQQVTLSCSPISGHRSVSWYQQTPGQGLQFLFEYFSETQRNKGNFPGRFSGRQFSNSRSEMNVSTLELGDSALYLCASSLGGGNWGEAFFGQGTRLTVV.

The rearrangement uses TRBV6-5 and TRBJ2-7; unclear D gene. V was cut by 5 bases and J by 4 bases, with 9 bases left in between. This CDR3 is built from 12 residues. Germline CDR1 and CDR2: MNHEY and SVGAGI. CDR3 in DNA: TGTGCCAGCAGTCACAGCGTATACGAGCAGTACTTC. Translating gives CASSHSVYEQYF.

The chain employs TRBV28 and TRBJ2-5; the match to TRBD2 covers 11 bases. Looked up from germline, CDR1 is MDHEN and CDR2 is SYDVKM. With 7 bases clipped from V and 5 bases from J, the junction kept 9 bases outside the gene matches. CDR3 length: 15 residues. CDR3: CASNAAGTSGETQYF. The DNA for the CDR3 is TGTGCCAGCAACGCCGCCGGGACTAGCGGTGAGACCCAGTACTTC. Full variable domain (remainder filled in from reference TRBV28 and TRBJ2-5): DVKVTQSSRYLVKRTGEKVFLECVQDMDHENMFWYRQDPGLGLRLIYFSYDVKMKEKGDIPEGYSVSREKKERFSLILESASTNQTSMYLCASNAAGTSGETQYFGPGTRLLVL.

This chain connects TRBV15 to TRBJ1-4; D gene ambiguous. CDR3 length: 13 residues. The V end lost 3 bases, the J end lost 7 bases, and 9 bases lay between the germline ends. The germline V gene encodes CDR1 LNHNV and CDR2 YYDKDF (reference sequence). The CDR3 is CATSSPRVEKLFF. In DNA, the CDR3 is TGTGCCACCAGCAGCCCCCGGGTTGAAAAACTGTTTTTT.

The rearrangement links TRBV7-9 to TRBJ2-5; D ambiguous. The last part of the DNA fits TRBJ2-7 better; the J call may be wrong. The CDR3 loop spans 12 amino acids. Germline V gene data show CDR1 as SEHNR and CDR2 as FQNEAQ (reference sequence). CDR3: CASSPLSYEQYF. The CDR3 DNA sequence: TGTGCCAGCAGCCCTCTGAGCTACGAGCAGTACTTC.

This rearrangement joins TRBV28 to TRBJ1-4; D remains unclear. Germline CDR1 is MDHEN and CDR2 is SYDVKM. Trimming pared 6 bases from V and 5 bases from J, leaving 13 bases between. This CDR3 spans 14 amino acids. This chain's CDR3 is CASRKVRTNEKLFF. DNA of the CDR3: TGTGCCAGCAGGAAAGTCCGGACGAATGAAAAACTGTTTTTT.

The chain has TRBV29-1 and TRBJ2-7, with 8 bases matching TRBD2. Germline assignment: CDR1 SQVTM and CDR2 ANQGSEA. The V gene end was trimmed by 4 bases and the J gene end by 4 bases; junction bases not matched to a gene: 3. This CDR3 spans 12 amino acids. This CDR3 reads CSVASGGYEQYF. The CDR3 DNA sequence: TGCAGCGTTGCAAGCGGGGGTTACGAGCAGTACTTC.

This rearrangement joins TRBV29-1 to TRBJ2-1, with 10 positions matching TRBD2. Germline V gives CDR1 SQVTM, CDR2 ANQGSEA. This CDR3 contains 13 residues. Losses at the gene ends were 6 bases for V and 2 bases for J; bases not matched to a gene: 1. The CDR3 here is CSVSGGAYNEQFF. In DNA form, the CDR3 reads TGCAGCGTCAGCGGGGGGGCCTACAATGAGCAGTTCTTC.

The chain combines TRBV11-2 with TRBJ2-5; D remains ambiguous. Trimming left V 4 bases short and J 5 bases short, with 11 bases between. The germline gives CDR1 SGHAT, CDR2 FQNNGV. CDR3 length: 13 amino acids. The CDR3 DNA is TGTGCCAGCAGCTGGAGCGTCCAGGAGACCCAGTACTTC. This codes for CASSWSVQETQYF.

The chain uses TRBV11-3 and TRBJ2-5; D remains ambiguous. Germline CDR1 SGHNT, CDR2 YENEEA. The CDR3 is made up of 14 amino acids. V was pared by 0 bases and J by 4 bases, with 9 bases between. The CDR3: CASSLDTDRETQYF. Written as DNA, the CDR3 is TGTGCCAGCAGCTTAGATACGGATAGAGAGACCCAGTACTTC. Using reference TRBV11-3 and TRBJ2-5 for the parts outside the CDR3, the full variable domain is EAGVVQSPRYKIIEKKQPVAFWCNPISGHNTLYWYLQNLGQGPELLIRYENEEAVDDSQLPKDRFSAERLKGVDSTLKIQPAELGDSAVYLCASSLDTDRETQYFGPGTRLLVL.

The rearrangement joins TRBV7-2 to TRBJ2-3; D ambiguous. Between the trimmed V and J ends, which lost 2 bases and 4 bases, there was a span of 4 bases. Germline assignment: CDR1 SGHTA and CDR2 FQGNSA. This CDR3 contains 12 residues. The CDR3 coding sequence is TGTGCCAGCAGCTTATTTTCAGATACGCAGTATTTT. This gives the protein CASSLFSDTQYF.

The rearrangement links TRBV6-8 to TRBJ2-1; TRBD2 agrees at 12 bases. The CDR3 totals 16 residues. The V and J ends lost 1 base and 4 bases, in that order; junction bases with no gene match: 2. CDR1 and CDR2 from the germline V gene are MNHGY and SAAAGT. In nucleotides, the CDR3 is TGTGCCAGCAGTTACTTCGGGACTAGCGGGTACAATGAGCAGTTCTTC. Protein: CASSYFGTSGYNEQFF.

As DNA, the CDR3 is TGTGCCAGCACCTCATTCGACAGGCCAGAAAAGAATGAAGGCGGGTGGAAAAAACTGTTTTTT. This codes for CASTSFDRPEKNEGGWKKLFF. The chain couples TRBV7-6 to TRBJ1-4, with a possible D match to TRBD1 (6 bases). Per the germline V gene, CDR1 is SGHVS and CDR2 is FNYEAQ. The CDR3 contains 21 residues. V dropped 7 bases and J dropped 9 bases, with 39 bases sitting between them.

The chain joins TRBV6-6 to TRBJ1-2, with unresolved D. The CDR3 consists of 13 residues. Germline V gene lookup returns CDR1 MNHNY and CDR2 SVGAGI (reference sequence). Deletions cut 2 bases from V and 8 bases from J, with 12 bases between. CDR3 sequence reads: CASSYLGSDGYTF. CDR3 in DNA: TGTGCCAGCAGTTACCTGGGCTCTGACGGCTACACCTTC.